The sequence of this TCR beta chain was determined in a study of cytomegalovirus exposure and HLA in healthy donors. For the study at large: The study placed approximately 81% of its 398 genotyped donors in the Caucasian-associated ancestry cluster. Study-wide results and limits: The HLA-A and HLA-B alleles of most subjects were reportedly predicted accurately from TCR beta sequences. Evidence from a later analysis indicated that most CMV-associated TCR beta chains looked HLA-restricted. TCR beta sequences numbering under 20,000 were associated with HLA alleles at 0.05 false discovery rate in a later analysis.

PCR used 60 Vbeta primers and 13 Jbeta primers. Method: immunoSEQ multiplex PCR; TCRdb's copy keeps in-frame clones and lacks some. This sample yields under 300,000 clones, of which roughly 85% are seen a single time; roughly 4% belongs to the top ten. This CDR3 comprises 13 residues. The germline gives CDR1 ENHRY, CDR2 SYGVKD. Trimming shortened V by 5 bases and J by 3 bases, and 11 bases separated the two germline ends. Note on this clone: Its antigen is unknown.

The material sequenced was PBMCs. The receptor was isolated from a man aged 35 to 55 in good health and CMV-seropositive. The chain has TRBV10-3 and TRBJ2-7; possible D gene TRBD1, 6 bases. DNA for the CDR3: TGTGCCATCAGTACGAGCAGGGGCTACGAGCAGTACTTC. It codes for CAISTSRGYEQYF.